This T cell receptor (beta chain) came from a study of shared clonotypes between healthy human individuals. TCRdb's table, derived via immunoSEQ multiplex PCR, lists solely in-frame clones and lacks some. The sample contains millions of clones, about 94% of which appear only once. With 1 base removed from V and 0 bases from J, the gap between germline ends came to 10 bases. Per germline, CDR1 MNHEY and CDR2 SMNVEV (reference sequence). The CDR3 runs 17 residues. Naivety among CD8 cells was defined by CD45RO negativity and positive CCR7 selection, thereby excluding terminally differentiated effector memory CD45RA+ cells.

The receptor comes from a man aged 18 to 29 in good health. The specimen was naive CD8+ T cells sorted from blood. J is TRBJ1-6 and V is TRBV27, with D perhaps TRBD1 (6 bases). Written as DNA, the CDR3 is TGTGCCAGCAGTTTATATTTGGGGGCCTCCTATAATTCACCCCTCCACTTT. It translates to CASSLYLGASYNSPLHF.